Each of the 30 T cell receptor beta chains below was sequenced from the same sample in a study of blood T cells in healthy people across ages. A second PCR of 7 to 11 cycles used a sample-barcoded 5' primer and a J-beta primer mix. One entry per CDR3 protein results from TCRdb running MiXCR on the 5' RACE reads. Of some 1.5 million distinct CDR3 sequences in the sample, under 30% were seen once. Specimen: blood. The receptor source for this set is a woman in her twenties or thirties in good health.

The rearrangement uses TRBV7-9 and TRBJ1-2; 7 nucleotides agree with TRBD1. The CDR3 is 13 amino acids. CDR1 is SEHNR and CDR2 is FQNEAQ in the germline V gene (reference sequence). The V and J ends lost 4 bases and 8 bases, in that order; junction bases with no gene match: 7. CDR3 in DNA: TGTGCCAGCAGCTCTCCAGGGGGGGCCGGCTACACCTTC. It codes for CASSSPGGAGYTF.

This chain connects TRBV6-6 to TRBJ2-7; D uncertain. Looked up from germline, CDR1 is MNHNY and CDR2 is SVGAGI (reference sequence). This CDR3 is 12 amino acids long. V lost 4 bases and J 6 bases, leaving 10 bases between the germline ends. CDR3 amino acids: CASSSPPLEQYF. CDR3 coding DNA: TGTGCCAGCAGTTCCCCTCCCCTCGAGCAGTACTTC.

At least ten counts were recorded for this clonotype. V usage is TRBV15 and J usage is TRBJ2-5; weak D call: TRBD1 (6 bases). The V end lost 5 bases, the J end lost 3 bases, and 10 bases lay between the germline ends. The germline gives CDR1 LNHNV, CDR2 YYDKDF (reference sequence). This CDR3 spans 13 amino acids. The CDR3 coding sequence is TGTGCCACCAGCTCGGACAGAAAAGAGACCCAGTACTTC. This codes for CATSSDRKETQYF.

This clonotype was counted at least ten times. CDR3 coding DNA: TGCAGTGCTCCTGACCCCCGTACCGACAAAAACATTCAGTACTTC. It yields the protein CSAPDPRTDKNIQYF. The chain recombines TRBV20-1 with TRBJ2-4; D gene uncertain. Trimming pared 5 bases from V and 3 bases from J, leaving 17 bases between. The CDR3 loop spans 15 amino acids. From germline, CDR1 is DFQATT and CDR2 SNEGSKA (reference sequence).

The chain uses TRBV3-1 and TRBJ2-5; possibly TRBD1 or TRBD2 for D (5 bases each). V was cut by 4 bases and J by 11 bases, with 23 bases left in between. The V gene's germline CDR1 is LGHDT and CDR2 YNNKEL (reference sequence). There are 15 residues in the CDR3. DNA for the CDR3: TGTGCCAGCAGCCCCTTAATCGTCGGGGAAGGGGAGCAGTACTTC. Translating gives CASSPLIVGEGEQYF.

This clonotype occurred a few times. Here the CDR3 reads CSAPEGGFGEQFF. The CDR3 nucleotides read TGCAGTGCTCCGGAAGGCGGGTTTGGTGAGCAGTTCTTC. The V call is TRBV20-1, the J call TRBJ2-1; a weak D match, TRBD2 (5 bases). Trimming shortened V by 5 bases and J by 9 bases, and 17 bases separated the two germline ends. The CDR3 totals 13 residues. Germline V gives CDR1 DFQATT, CDR2 SNEGSKA (reference sequence).

In its sample, this clonotype was seen many times. This chain uses TRBV20-1 with TRBJ1-2; 7 bases are a match to TRBD1. CDR1 DFQATT and CDR2 SNEGSKA come from the germline V gene (reference sequence). The CDR3 loop spans 12 amino acids. The V and J ends lost 5 bases and 6 bases, in that order; junction bases with no gene match: 6. The CDR3 sequence is CSAGDRVNGYTF. The CDR3 region has the DNA TGCAGTGCTGGCGACAGGGTTAATGGCTACACCTTC.

This clonotype was counted a few times. The chain is built from TRBV20-1 and TRBJ2-7, with D maybe TRBD2 (7 bases). This CDR3 region has 15 residues. V shed 0 bases and J shed 6 bases, with 18 bases lying between them. Per the germline V gene, CDR1 is DFQATT and CDR2 is SNEGSKA (reference sequence). CDR3 loop: CSARERGRAVSEQYF. CDR3 bases: TGCAGTGCTAGAGAGAGGGGGAGGGCCGTATCCGAGCAGTACTTC.

This clonotype was picked up a small number of times. The chain combines TRBV5-1 with TRBJ2-1; D is unresolved. The CDR3 length is 15 residues. Germline CDR1 is SGHRS and CDR2 is YFSETQ. Trimming left V 4 bases short and J 8 bases short, with 19 bases between. The CDR3 DNA is TGCGCCAGCAGCCTCAGTAAGCCCGATAGGGATGAGCAGTTCTTC. This translates into CASSLSKPDRDEQFF. The full variable domain, in which reference TRBV5-1 and TRBJ2-1 provide the parts outside the CDR3, is KAGVTQTPRYLIKTRGQQVTLSCSPISGHRSVSWYQQTPGQGLQFLFEYFSETQRNKGNFPGRFSGRQFSNSRSEMNVSTLELGDSALYLCASSLSKPDRDEQFFGPGTRLTVL.

This clonotype has more than one count but fewer than ten. The V and J genes are TRBV27 and TRBJ1-2; D not certain. This CDR3 region has 15 residues. CDR1 and CDR2 from the germline V gene are MNHEY and SMNVEV (reference sequence). Trimming pared 0 bases from V and 2 bases from J, leaving 10 bases between. The CDR3 here is CASSLSVESNYGYTF. CDR3 coding DNA: TGTGCCAGCAGTTTATCCGTGGAATCGAACTATGGCTACACCTTC.

In its sample, this clonotype was seen a few times. This rearrangement joins TRBV7-2 to TRBJ2-7; 9 positions match TRBD2. Germline V gives CDR1 SGHTA, CDR2 FQGNSA. CDR3 length: 13 residues. Trimming at V came to 1 base and at J to 9 bases, leaving 4 bases not matched to a gene. For the CDR3, the DNA is TGTGCCAGCAGCTTAGATCGGCGGGGGGGGCAGTACTTC. Translated, it gives CASSLDRRGGQYF.

The chain employs TRBV4-1 and TRBJ2-7, with 8 bases identical to TRBD2. V shed 2 bases, J shed 0 bases, and the junction held 3 bases outside the gene matches. Germline V gene data show CDR1 as MGHRA and CDR2 as YSYEKL. The CDR3 runs 15 residues. The chain's CDR3 is CASSQTTSGSYEQYF. DNA of the CDR3: TGCGCCAGCAGCCAAACAACTAGCGGCTCCTACGAGCAGTACTTC.

This clonotype has ten or more counts. J is TRBJ2-5 and V is TRBV24-1; no clear D gene. The CDR3 has 14 residues. The germline V gene encodes CDR1 KGHDR and CDR2 SFDVKD. Trimming left V 4 bases short and J 1 base short, with 9 bases between. CDR3 region: CATSDRRTQETQYF. CDR3 nucleotide sequence: TGTGCCACCAGTGACCGACGGACCCAAGAGACCCAGTACTTC.

V gene TRBV11-2 combines with J gene TRBJ2-7; D is perhaps TRBD2 (6 bases). The CDR3 is made up of 12 amino acids. From germline, CDR1 is SGHAT and CDR2 FQNNGV. V was pared by 10 bases and J by 3 bases, with 13 bases between. CDR3 loop: CATPGGDYEQYF. The CDR3 DNA reads as TGTGCCACCCCGGGCGGGGACTACGAGCAGTACTTC.

For this clonotype: This may be a read error: a much more frequent sequence differs by one nucleotide. The chain is built from TRBV12-3 or TRBV12-4 and TRBJ2-7; 9 bases agree with TRBD2. The CDR3 contains 15 residues. V lost 2 bases and J lost 1; bases outside the gene matches: 3. CDR3 bases: TGTGCCAGCAGTTTACTAGCGGGGTGTTCCTACGAGCAGTACTTC. Translated, it gives CASSLLAGCSYEQYF.

This clonotype has more than one count but fewer than ten. This sequence joins TRBV29-1 and TRBJ2-1, with 7 bases aligning to TRBD2. The DNA end favors TRBJ2-7, so the J call may be wrong. Germline values: CDR1 SQVTM, CDR2 ANQGSEA. This CDR3 region has 13 residues. The CDR3 loop reads CSGGRGDYNEQYF. Written as DNA, the CDR3 is TGCAGCGGAGGGAGGGGCGACTACAATGAGCAGTACTTC.

The V gene is TRBV12-3 or TRBV12-4, the J gene TRBJ1-1, with 7 nucleotides matching TRBD1. The CDR3 is 14 residues long. V was clipped by 5 bases and J by 8 bases; unmatched bases: 11. CDR3 nucleotide sequence: TGTGCCAGCAGTACGCCCGGGACAGAAAACGAAGCTTTCTTT. As protein: CASSTPGTENEAFF.

As for this clonotype: At one of its ends the junction is not consistent with the germline gene, which may arise from a read error. This CDR3 reads CSVEDRSQGTEELFF. CDR3 nucleotide sequence: TGCAGCGTTGAAGACCGTTCCCAGGGGACTGAAGAACTGTTTTTT. The chain couples TRBV29-1 to TRBJ1-4, with D perhaps matching TRBD1 (6 bases). There are 15 residues in the CDR3. From germline, CDR1 is SQVTM and CDR2 ANQGSEA.

Concerning this clonotype: This clone may be a read error of a much larger clone one base away. The chain links TRBV20-1 to TRBJ2-1; D is unresolved. Germline V lookup: CDR1 DFQATT, CDR2 SNEGSKA (reference sequence). Trimming left V 3 bases short and J 0 bases short, with 9 bases between. This CDR3 contains 14 residues. CDR3 residues: CSARQISSYNEQFF. The CDR3 bases are TGCAGTGCTAGGCAAATAAGCTCCTACAATGAGCAGTTCTTC.

This clonotype showed up many times. The CDR3 DNA reads TGCGCCAGCAGCCCGCGGGACTCGCCTTGGTTCTTC. This translates into CASSPRDSPWFF. This chain links TRBV5-1 with TRBJ2-1, with a tentative D call TRBD2 (6 bases). This CDR3 contains 12 residues. Germline V gene sequence: CDR1 SGHRS, CDR2 YFSETQ. V was clipped by 4 bases and J by 15 bases, with 17 bases between them.

The rearrangement links TRBV6-1 to TRBJ2-3; tentative D call: TRBD2 (7 bases). CDR3 size: 15 residues. The germline V gene has CDR1 MNHNS and CDR2 SASEGT. Trimming pared 8 bases from V and 2 bases from J, leaving 17 bases between. CDR3 in DNA: TGTGCCAGCGCCCGGGCGGGGGCCTCCACAGATACGCAGTATTTT. This encodes CASARAGASTDTQYF.

The chain couples TRBV7-9 to TRBJ2-7, with TRBD1 matching over 9 bases. Germline-derived CDR1 and CDR2 are SEHNR and FQNEAQ (reference sequence). Germline trimming cut 2 bases from V and 8 bases from J; bases unmatched to any gene: 10. The CDR3 consists of 15 residues. The CDR3 sequence is CASSLTGTGSYQQYF. DNA of the CDR3: TGTGCCAGCAGCTTAACGGGGACAGGGTCTTACCAGCAGTACTTC.

In this sample, this clonotype turned up many times. One junction end does not reproduce the germline sequence, and a read error may be involved. V gene TRBV5-1 combines with J gene TRBJ2-7, with 8 positions matching TRBD2. The germline V gene encodes CDR1 SGHRS and CDR2 YFSETQ. The CDR3 loop spans 14 amino acids. The CDR3 reads CASSFGGGSYEQYF. CDR3 in DNA: TGTGCCAGCAGTTTCGGGGGGGGGAGCTACGAGCAGTACTTC.

This clonotype was recorded a few times. This chain connects TRBV7-9 to TRBJ1-2; D is unresolved. The CDR3 sequence is 15 residues long. Germline V gene data show CDR1 as SEHNR and CDR2 as FQNEAQ (reference sequence). With 5 bases removed from V and 0 bases from J, the gap between germline ends came to 13 bases. The CDR3: CASSPSPSPNYGYTF. The CDR3, as DNA: TGTGCCAGCAGCCCCTCCCCAAGCCCTAACTATGGCTACACCTTC.

At least ten counts were recorded for this clonotype. At one end, the junction sequence differs from germline, possibly due to a read error. This chain links TRBV5-1 with TRBJ1-5; D is perhaps TRBD1 (5 bases). Germline assignment: CDR1 SGHRS and CDR2 YFSETQ. The CDR3 is 14 amino acids. CDR3 residues: CASSLGTENQPQHF. CDR3 DNA sequence: TGTGCCAGCAGTCTGGGGACGGAGAATCAGCCCCAGCATTTT.

This clonotype was counted only a few times. The CDR3 region has the DNA TGCGCCAGCAGCTTGTTCTTTGGACAGAACTATGGCTACACCTTC. Its protein is CASSLFFGQNYGYTF. The chain has TRBV5-1 and TRBJ1-2; the D gene is possibly TRBD1 (6 bases). The CDR3 spans 15 residues. CDR1 is SGHRS and CDR2 is YFSETQ in the germline V gene. Trimming removed 1 base at V and 2 bases at J, with 12 bases between.

V is TRBV7-2 and J is TRBJ2-5, with D perhaps matching TRBD2 (6 bases). V was trimmed by 0 bases and J by 11 bases, leaving 7 bases between them. Germline values: CDR1 SGHTA, CDR2 FQGNSA. The CDR3 is 11 residues long. The CDR3 spells CASSLAAGQYF. The CDR3 nucleotides read TGTGCCAGCAGCTTAGCCGCGGGGCAGTACTTC.

In this sample, this clonotype turned up a few times. CDR3 amino acids: CASSRQSFSGNTIYF. CDR3 coding DNA: TGTGCCAGCAGCCGACAGTCCTTCTCTGGAAACACCATATATTTT. This chain connects TRBV7-6 to TRBJ1-3; weak D call: TRBD1 (5 bases). CDR1 SGHVS and CDR2 FNYEAQ come from the germline V gene. The CDR3 covers 15 residues. Deletions cut 5 bases from V and 0 bases from J, with 11 bases between.

A few counts support this clonotype. The gene calls are TRBV5-1 and TRBJ2-3, with D possibly being TRBD1 or TRBD2 (5 bases each). From germline, CDR1 is SGHRS and CDR2 YFSETQ. Trimming pared 0 bases from V and 5 bases from J, leaving 10 bases between. CDR3 length: 14 amino acids. The CDR3 region is CASSLGLRGDTQYF. The CDR3 DNA follows: TGCGCCAGCAGCTTGGGGCTGAGGGGAGATACGCAGTATTTT.

V is TRBV7-9 and J is TRBJ1-4; 10 nucleotides agree with TRBD1. Germline lookup yields CDR1 SEHNR and CDR2 FQNEAQ (reference sequence). The V segment lost 5 bases and the J segment 4 bases; nucleotides outside the gene matches: 7. This CDR3 is 16 amino acids long. The CDR3 sequence: CASSPRTGGFNEKLFF. For the CDR3, the DNA is TGTGCCAGCAGCCCTCGGACAGGGGGTTTTAATGAAAAACTGTTTTTT.